This is a list of T cell receptor beta chains from one sample in a study of T cells in Graves' hyperthyroidism and ophthalmopathy. TCRdb redid the calling of the multiplex PCR reads with MiXCR, one entry per CDR3 protein. The data contain 550,000 to 700,000 distinct CDR3 sequences, about 15% of them singletons. The sequencing input was blood. Source of these receptors: a woman aged 40 to 55 with Graves' ophthalmopathy. CDR3s include the opening cysteine and the closing phenylalanine or tryptophan. D genes are given only for firm matches. Rows may omit the clone size; those that give it use once, few, many or a size class.

NA	many	TRBV7-2	TRBJ2-7	TGTGCCAGCAGCCGCCAGGGACACTTACCCTCCTACGAGCAGTACTTC	CASSRQGHLPSYEQYF
NA	NA	TRBV20-1	TRBJ1-3	TGCAGTGCTAGAGTCCAAAGTCTCAGGCCTGGAAACACCATATATTTT	CSARVQSLRPGNTIYF
NA	many	TRBV14	TRBJ1-2	TGTGCCAGCAGCCAAGATCGGATGCGCGCGGGACCCAATGGCTACACCTTC	CASSQDRMRAGPNGYTF
TRBD1	many	TRBV15	TRBJ1-2	TGTGCCACCGCGACAGGGTTTGTTGACTATGGCTACACCTTC	CATATGFVDYGYTF
NA	many	TRBV29-1	TRBJ1-5	TGCAGCGTAGTGGACAGAGGCAATCAGCCCCAGCATTTT	CSVVDRGNQPQHF
NA	NA	TRBV30	TRBJ2-2	TGTGCCTGGAGTGTACGGGGAGTCGGGGAGCTGTTTTTT	CAWSVRGVGELFF
NA	many	TRBV6-1	TRBJ1-2	TGTGCCAGCACCCCGGGGGCCTATGGCTACACCTTC	CASTPGAYGYTF
TRBD2	many	TRBV11-2	TRBJ2-7	TGTGCCAGCAGCTCGTGGACTAGCGGAAACTCCTACGAGCAGTACTTC	CASSSWTSGNSYEQYF
TRBD1	few	TRBV12-3/TRBV12-4	TRBJ1-2	TGTGCCAGCAGTTTCGGACAGGGCAATGTCTATGGCTACACCTTC	CASSFGQGNVYGYTF
NA	few	TRBV28	TRBJ2-3	TGTGCCAGCAGTTTAGCAACAGAGGGGGCAGATACGCAGTATTTT	CASSLATEGADTQYF
TRBD1	NA	TRBV29-1	TRBJ2-5	TGCAGCGTTACCATGACAGGGCAAGAGACCCAGTACTTC	CSVTMTGQETQYF
NA	many	TRBV10-3	TRBJ2-5	TGTGCCATCAGTTTTAGCGGCCAAGAGACCCAGTACTTC	CAISFSGQETQYF
NA	many	TRBV6-5	TRBJ1-5	TGTGCCAGCAGTTACGGCTCGGACCGGCATAGCAATCAGCCCCAGCATTTT	CASSYGSDRHSNQPQHF
NA	many	TRBV6-5	TRBJ2-7	TGTGCCAGCAGTACTACCTGGGACCGATCCTACGAGCAGTACTTC	CASSTTWDRSYEQYF
TRBD1	few	TRBV3-1	TRBJ1-1	TGTGCCAGCAGCCAAGGGGAGACCAGGGGGCAGGCTGAAGCTTTCTTT	CASSQGETRGQAEAFF
NA	many	TRBV6-5	TRBJ2-7	TGTGCCAGCCGGCAGGGCATCTACGAGCAGTACTTC	CASRQGIYEQYF
NA	many	TRBV20-1	TRBJ2-5	TGCAGTGCCCGTAAAGTAAACCAAGAGACCCAGTACTTC	CSARKVNQETQYF
NA	many	TRBV6-1	TRBJ1-2	TGTGCCAGCAGGGAGTTCGTGGACGCGGAAACCTTC	CASREFVDAETF
NA	many	TRBV12-3/TRBV12-4	TRBJ1-2	TGTGCCAGCACTTCACCCAGGGTTCGAAGCTATGGCTACACCTTC	CASTSPRVRSYGYTF
NA	many	TRBV6-5	TRBJ2-7	TGTGCCAGCATTTACCTGGACGGGGCTGTATACGAGCAGTACTTC	CASIYLDGAVYEQYF
NA	NA	TRBV6-2/TRBV6-3	TRBJ2-1	TGTGCCAGCCATTTTCGCGGGAACCACAATGAGCAGTTCTTC	CASHFRGNHNEQFF
TRBD1	many	TRBV12-3/TRBV12-4	TRBJ1-1	TGTGCCAGCAGTGCGACAGGGTTGACTGAAGCTTTCTTT	CASSATGLTEAFF
TRBD1	many	TRBV12-3/TRBV12-4	TRBJ1-1	TGTGCCAGCAGACTCCGGGACAGGGTCACTGAAGCTTTCTTT	CASRLRDRVTEAFF
NA	many	TRBV20-1	TRBJ1-2	TGCAGTGCTAGTGAGGAATTGACCGGCTACACCTTC	CSASEELTGYTF
NA	many	TRBV28	TRBJ1-1	TGTGCCAGCAGTCTCTTGTCGGGGGCTGATGAAGCTTTCTTT	CASSLLSGADEAFF
NA	NA	TRBV20-1	TRBJ2-7	TGCAGTGCTATCGCTAGCGACCGACCCGAGCAGTACTTC	CSAIASDRPEQYF
NA	many	TRBV6-4	TRBJ2-7	TGTGCCAGCAGCGACTCTTCGGGGCTAGCTAACAACGAGCAGTACTTC	CASSDSSGLANNEQYF
TRBD2	NA	TRBV24-1	TRBJ2-2	TGTGCCACCAGTGTACACCCCGGGACTAGCGATAACACCGGGGAGCTGTTTTTT	CATSVHPGTSDNTGELFF
NA	many	TRBV29-1	TRBJ2-5	TGCAGCGTAAGGACAGAGAAAGAGACCCAGTACTTC	CSVRTEKETQYF
NA	many	TRBV30	TRBJ1-2	TGTGCCTGGGAAGACGGTGTCTATGGCTACACCTTC	CAWEDGVYGYTF
NA	many	TRBV18	TRBJ2-5	TGTGCCAGCTTCCCAGCAGAGGGTAGCACTCACTACCAAGAGACCCAGTACTTC	CASFPAEGSTHYQETQYF
NA	NA	TRBV14	TRBJ2-3	TGTGCCAGCAGCCAAGGAACAGGGAGTCAACTGATCACGCAGTATTTT	CASSQGTGSQLITQYF
NA	many	TRBV27	TRBJ1-3	TGTGCCAGCAGTTTAAGAGGGGTGGAAGGAAACACCATATATTTT	CASSLRGVEGNTIYF
NA	many	TRBV28	TRBJ2-5	TGTGCCACCTGGGGGGTAGAGACCCAGTACTTC	CATWGVETQYF
NA	many	TRBV9	TRBJ2-2	TGTGCCAGCAGCGTAGTAGGCGGGGAGCTGTTTTTT	CASSVVGGELFF
NA	few	TRBV6-1	TRBJ2-6	TGTGCCAGCATTGGGGACTGGTTCGCTGATGCCAACGTCCTGACTTTC	CASIGDWFADANVLTF
TRBD2	few	TRBV7-6	TRBJ2-7	TGTGCCAGCAGCTTAGAGCGGGGGAAAGTCAACGAGCAGTACTTC	CASSLERGKVNEQYF
NA	few	TRBV6-5	TRBJ1-2	TGTGCCAGCAGTTACGGTCGGACACCCCGAAATAACTATGGCTACACCTTC	CASSYGRTPRNNYGYTF
NA	NA	TRBV4-3	TRBJ1-1	TGCGCCAGCAGCCAAGGGTCGACAGGAAGGACTGAAGCTTTCTTT	CASSQGSTGRTEAFF
NA	many	TRBV28	TRBJ1-2	TGTGCCAGCAGTATGACAGAGACCTATGGCTACACCTTC	CASSMTETYGYTF
TRBD1	many	TRBV20-1	TRBJ1-5	TGCAGTGCTCGGAAGGGTGGGACAGGAAATCAGCCCCAGCATTTT	CSARKGGTGNQPQHF
NA	many	TRBV12-3/TRBV12-4	TRBJ1-5	TGTGCCAGCAAGATGGGGGATCAGCCCCAGCATTTT	CASKMGDQPQHF
TRBD1	many	TRBV25-1	TRBJ2-5	TGTGCCAGCAGTGGCACACCGACAGGGCGGGAGACCCAGTACTTC	CASSGTPTGRETQYF
TRBD2	many	TRBV6-5	TRBJ2-7	TGTGCCAGCAGTCCCCTAGCGGGAGGACCCTACGAGCAGTACTTC	CASSPLAGGPYEQYF
NA	many	TRBV29-1	TRBJ2-5	TGCAGCGTTGAAGGCAGGGATGAGGAGACCCAGTACTTC	CSVEGRDEETQYF
NA	NA	TRBV5-1	TRBJ1-2	TGCGCCAGCAGCCCCCGGGACTCCCGGACTTTATATGGCTACACCTTC	CASSPRDSRTLYGYTF
NA	many	TRBV19	TRBJ2-7	TGTGCCAGTAGTATGGCCGGGACAAGTACCTACGAGCAGTACTTC	CASSMAGTSTYEQYF